This T cell receptor (beta chain) was recovered during a study of PD-L1 blockade in urothelial cancer. Study summary: Atezolizumab 1,200 mg was given intravenously every 3 weeks, starting 2014.

Spiking of synthetic TCR analog templates was performed in each PCR. Using immunoSEQ multiplex PCR, the repertoire was profiled, and TCRdb retains in-frame clones only, with some absent. The data hold 80,000 to 95,000 clones, with around four fifths observed a single time. Described time point: peripheral blood 6 weeks after treatment start. Germline V gene data show CDR1 as MNHNY and CDR2 as SVGAGI (reference sequence). There are 13 residues in the CDR3. Trimming cost V 6 bases and J 7 bases; bases outside gene matches: 8. This clonotype was sampled from a man aged 65-85 years with urothelial cancer. This sample comprised PBMCs, obtained around atezolizumab (anti-PD-L1) treatment. The rearrangement uses TRBV6-6 and TRBJ1-2, with TRBD1 matching over 7 bases. The CDR3 DNA reads TGTGCCAGCAGCCTCCTTCAGGGGGGTGGCTACACCTTC. It codes for CASSLLQGGGYTF.